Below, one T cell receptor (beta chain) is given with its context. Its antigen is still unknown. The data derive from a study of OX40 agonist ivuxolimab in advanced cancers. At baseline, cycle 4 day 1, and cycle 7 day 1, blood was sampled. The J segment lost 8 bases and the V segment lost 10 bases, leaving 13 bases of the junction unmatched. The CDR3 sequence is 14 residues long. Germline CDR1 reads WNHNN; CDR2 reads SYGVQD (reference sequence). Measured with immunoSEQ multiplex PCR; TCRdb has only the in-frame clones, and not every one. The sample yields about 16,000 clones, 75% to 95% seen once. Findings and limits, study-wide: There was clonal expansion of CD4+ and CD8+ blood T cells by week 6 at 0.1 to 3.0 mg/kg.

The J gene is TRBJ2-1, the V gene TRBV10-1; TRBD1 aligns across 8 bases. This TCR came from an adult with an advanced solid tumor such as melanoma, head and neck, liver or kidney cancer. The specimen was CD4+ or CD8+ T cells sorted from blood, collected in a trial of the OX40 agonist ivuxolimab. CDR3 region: CATASGQVLDEQFF. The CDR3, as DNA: TGCGCCACCGCTTCGGGACAGGTCTTGGATGAGCAGTTCTTC.